The 6 T cell receptor beta chains below all came from one sample that was sequenced in a study of graft-versus-host responses after intestinal transplantation. Assay: immunoSEQ multiplex PCR; the TCRdb copy retains only in-frame clones and omits some. Of about 120,000 clones listed, approximately 90% are singletons. Their antigens are not known. Specimen: unstimulated CD4+ T cells sorted from spleen or lymph node cells, collected before intestinal transplant. The origin of the receptors is a human donor who received an intestinal transplant.

CDR3 region: CASLYPGQPSVRQYF. The CDR3 region has the DNA TGTGCCAGCTTATATCCGGGACAGCCCTCGGTCAGGCAGTACTTC. J is TRBJ2-7 and V is TRBV6-6; 7 nucleotides match TRBD1. The CDR3 sequence is 15 residues long. CDR1 is MNHNY and CDR2 is SVGAGI in the germline V gene (reference sequence). V dropped 8 bases and J dropped 9; count of bases not matched to a gene: 19.

The chain is built from TRBV5-1 and TRBJ2-7; the D gene is possibly TRBD1 (6 bases). Trimming pared 1 base from V and 3 bases from J, leaving 11 bases between. The CDR3 covers 14 residues. Germline CDR1 is SGHRS and CDR2 is YFSETQ. DNA for the CDR3: TGCGCCAGCAGCTTGCGAGACAGGAGCTACGAGCAGTACTTC. This translates into CASSLRDRSYEQYF.

The V gene is TRBV6-5, the J gene TRBJ2-3, with 7 bases identical to TRBD1. Per the germline V gene, CDR1 is MNHEY and CDR2 is SVGAGI. This CDR3 contains 14 residues. V was pared by 4 bases and J by 2 bases, with 3 bases of the junction left unmatched. Here the CDR3 reads CASSSRGHTDTQYF. The CDR3 DNA reads as TGTGCCAGCAGTTCGAGGGGGCACACAGATACGCAGTATTTT.

The V gene is TRBV18, the J gene TRBJ1-2, with D possibly TRBD1 on 6 matching bases. The length of the CDR3 is 12 residues. CDR1 is KGHSH, CDR2 LQKENI, per germline. V dropped 8 bases and J dropped 3 bases, with 10 bases sitting between them. CDR3 in amino acids: CASREGDYGYTF. The CDR3 DNA sequence: TGTGCCAGCCGTGAGGGGGACTATGGCTACACCTTC.

J is TRBJ1-5 and V is TRBV5-6; D gene ambiguous. The length of the CDR3 is 16 residues. Germline V gene sequence: CDR1 SGHDT, CDR2 YYEEEE. V was cut by 3 bases and J by 0 bases, with 13 bases left in between. CDR3 region: CASSSRHQSSNQPQHF. The CDR3 nucleotides are TGTGCCAGCAGCTCACGACACCAGAGTAGCAATCAGCCCCAGCATTTT.

The V and J genes are TRBV29-1 and TRBJ2-2; 12 nucleotides match TRBD1. Germline V gives CDR1 SQVTM, CDR2 ANQGSEA. The CDR3 spans 17 residues. Germline trimming cut 0 bases from V and 5 bases from J; bases unmatched to any gene: 7. This CDR3 reads CSVEERDRGRPTGELFF. Here the CDR3 DNA reads TGCAGCGTTGAAGAACGGGACAGGGGGCGCCCGACCGGGGAGCTGTTTTTT.